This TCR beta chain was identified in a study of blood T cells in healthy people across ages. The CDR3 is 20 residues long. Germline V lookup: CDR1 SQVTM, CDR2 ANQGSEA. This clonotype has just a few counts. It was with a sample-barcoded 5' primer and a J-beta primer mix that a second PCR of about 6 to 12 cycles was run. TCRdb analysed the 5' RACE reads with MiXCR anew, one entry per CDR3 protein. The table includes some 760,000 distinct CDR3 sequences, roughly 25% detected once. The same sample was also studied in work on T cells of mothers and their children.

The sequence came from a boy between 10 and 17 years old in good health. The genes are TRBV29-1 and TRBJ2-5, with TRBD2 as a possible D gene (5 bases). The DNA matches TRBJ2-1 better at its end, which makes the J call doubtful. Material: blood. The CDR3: CSVEDHHIPPSVAIYNEQFF. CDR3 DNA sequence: TGCAGCGTTGAAGATCACCATATCCCCCCTTCGGTAGCGATATACAATGAGCAGTTCTTC.